The present entry profiles one T cell receptor beta chain with its context. Its antigen is not identified. This sample is part of a study of beta chain features in type 1 diabetes. Study outcomes and limitations: Patients' naive, central memory and Treg TCRB repertoires seemed closer to one another than those of healthy donors.

Each of the CD4+ naive, central memory, regulatory and stem cell-like memory populations was sorted via CD45RO/CCR7/CD25/CD127/CD95/CD27. TCRB transcripts that were expressed got sequenced, as all of the isolated RNA had been reverse transcribed. Repertoires were generated with immunoSEQ multiplex PCR, while TCRdb's copy carries only in-frame clones and drops some. Seen here are about 350,000 clones, 15% to 20% observed once, and the top ten hold around 0.044%. The source of this sequence is a woman aged 18-29 years in good health. Sequencing was carried out using naive CD4+ T cells from blood.

The DNA for the CDR3 is TGTGCCAGCAGCTTAACGTCGGGGGAGACCCAGTACTTC. Residues: CASSLTSGETQYF. The chain couples TRBV7-3 to TRBJ2-5, with a weak D call TRBD2 (5 bases). V lost 0 bases to trimming and J lost 5 bases, with 7 bases between them. The CDR3 spans 13 residues. CDR1 and CDR2 from the germline V gene are SGHTA and FQGTGA.